One and the same sample provided the 26 T cell receptor beta chains below, sequenced in a study of post-analysis software for immune sequencing data. These receptors' antigens are unknown. Findings of the study overall: Included in a set of about five TRBV segments more frequent in patients than controls were TRBV5-6, TRBV5-1 and TRBV20-1.

cDNA libraries for TCR beta contained unique molecular identifiers. TCRdb re-called the PCR reads through MiXCR, storing one row per CDR3 protein. The sample yields hundreds of thousands of distinct CDR3 sequences, about 27% seen once. Sequencing was carried out using blood. These receptors were taken from a girl aged 5-17 years with multiple sclerosis.

The chain employs TRBV7-9 and TRBJ2-3; tentatively, D is TRBD2 (6 bases). The CDR3 covers 15 residues. The V gene lost 5 bases and the J gene lost 2 bases, with 14 bases spanning the gap. Per germline, CDR1 SEHNR and CDR2 FQNEAQ (reference sequence). CDR3 protein: CASSRLDGFTDTQYF. In nucleotides, the CDR3 is TGTGCCAGCAGCCGACTAGATGGATTCACAGATACGCAGTATTTT.

V gene TRBV4-3 combines with J gene TRBJ2-1, with 14 bases aligning to TRBD2. Trimming at V came to 1 base and at J to 7 bases, leaving 6 bases not matched to a gene. CDR3 size: 17 residues. Germline V gives CDR1 LGHNA, CDR2 YSLEER. CDR3 region: CASSQGLAGGPGNEQFF. In DNA, the CDR3 is TGCGCCAGCAGCCAAGGACTAGCGGGAGGGCCAGGGAATGAGCAGTTCTTC.

This chain joins TRBV7-2 and TRBJ1-1, with D maybe TRBD1 (5 bases). Looked up from germline, CDR1 is SGHTA and CDR2 is FQGNSA. The CDR3 runs to 14 residues. Trimming removed 5 bases from V and 3 bases from J, with 13 bases in between. The CDR3 here is CASSAQGLHTEAFF. CDR3 coding DNA: TGTGCCAGCAGCGCCCAGGGCCTGCACACTGAAGCTTTCTTT.

The rearrangement links TRBV4-3 to TRBJ2-4; D tentatively reads TRBD1 or TRBD2 (6 bases each). The CDR3 runs 15 residues. Trimming removed 0 bases from V and 6 bases from J, with 12 bases in between. Looked up from germline, CDR1 is LGHNA and CDR2 is YSLEER. CDR3 residues: CASSQDPGAGNIQYF. The DNA for the CDR3 is TGCGCCAGCAGCCAAGATCCGGGGGCAGGAAACATTCAGTACTTC.

This clonotype was found many times. This chain joins TRBV6-5 and TRBJ1-6; D is unclear. The V gene lost 2 bases and the J gene lost 6 bases, with 11 bases spanning the gap. The CDR3 has 15 amino acids. Germline CDR1 MNHEY, CDR2 SVGAGI. CDR3 loop: CASSYNGRSNSPLHF. The CDR3 DNA sequence: TGTGCCAGCAGTTACAATGGCCGGTCTAATTCACCCCTCCACTTT.

This clonotype has more than one count but fewer than ten. V is TRBV20-1 and J is TRBJ2-4; D may be TRBD1 (6 bases). CDR1 is DFQATT, CDR2 SNEGSKA, per germline (reference sequence). This CDR3 spans 15 amino acids. V lost 1 base to trimming and J lost 4 bases, with 14 bases between them. The CDR3 sequence: CSARVTGHIKNIQYF. The CDR3 DNA reads TGCAGTGCTAGAGTCACAGGGCATATAAAAAACATTCAGTACTTC.

The chain uses TRBV7-9 and TRBJ2-1; 12 bases map to TRBD2. The CDR3 has 18 residues. CDR1 and CDR2 from the germline V gene are SEHNR and FQNEAQ (reference sequence). V gave up 5 bases and J gave up 6 bases; unmatched junction bases: 14. The DNA of the CDR3 is TGTGCCAGCAGCATGCCGCGGACTAGCGGGGCGATAACCAATGAGCAGTTCTTC. It yields the protein CASSMPRTSGAITNEQFF.

The chain links TRBV12-3 or TRBV12-4 to TRBJ2-3; 7 bases align to TRBD2. V was clipped by 3 bases and J by 4 bases; unmatched bases: 7. The CDR3 loop spans 15 amino acids. The CDR3 DNA is TGTGCCAGCAGTTTTGGGATTGGGGGGGCAGATACGCAGTATTTT. Its protein is CASSFGIGGADTQYF.

The V call is TRBV5-5, the J call TRBJ2-7, with D maybe TRBD2 (6 bases). The end of the DNA aligns better with TRBJ2-4, so the J call may be wrong. Per the germline V gene, CDR1 is SGHKS and CDR2 is YYEKEE (reference sequence). CDR3 length: 13 amino acids. CDR3 DNA: TGTGCCAGCATGTCGGGAGTGGCAAGCATTCAGTACTTC. It translates to CASMSGVASIQYF.

The chain employs TRBV28 and TRBJ1-6; 7 nucleotides line up with TRBD1. V trimming: 7 bases; J trimming: 2 bases; junction bases outside the gene matches: 5. The CDR3 sequence is 15 residues long. The V gene's germline CDR1 is MDHEN and CDR2 SYDVKM. The CDR3 loop reads CASTSGTAYNSPLHF. CDR3 coding DNA: TGTGCCAGCACCTCCGGGACAGCCTATAATTCACCCCTCCACTTT.

The chain combines TRBV5-6 with TRBJ2-5; D possibly corresponds to TRBD1 (6 bases). The ends were cut back, 1 base at V and 4 bases at J, with 11 bases in the middle. Germline values: CDR1 SGHDT, CDR2 YYEEEE. The CDR3 is made up of 14 amino acids. The CDR3 sequence is CASSLSAGAETQYF. The CDR3 region has the DNA TGTGCCAGCAGCTTGTCCGCAGGGGCAGAGACCCAGTACTTC.

This rearrangement joins TRBV7-9 to TRBJ1-1; unclear D gene. Germline CDR1 SEHNR, CDR2 FQNEAQ (reference sequence). The CDR3 loop spans 15 amino acids. V lost 4 bases, J lost 10 bases, and 22 bases lay in between. The CDR3 spells CASSSILSGWARAFF. In nucleotides, the CDR3 is TGTGCCAGCAGCTCAATACTATCGGGCTGGGCTCGAGCTTTCTTT.

This clonotype was observed a handful of times. The chain combines TRBV27 with TRBJ2-1; 7 nucleotides agree with TRBD2. The ends lost 2 bases at V and 5 bases at J; junction bases unmatched: 3. Germline assignment: CDR1 MNHEY and CDR2 SMNVEV (reference sequence). The CDR3 extends over 14 amino acids. The DNA for the CDR3 is TGTGCCAGCAGTTTAGCGGGGGTCAACAATGAGCAGTTCTTC. The encoded protein is CASSLAGVNNEQFF.

At least ten counts were recorded for this clonotype. V is TRBV10-3 and J is TRBJ2-5; D is possibly TRBD2 (7 bases). The CDR3 loop spans 12 amino acids. The V gene's germline CDR1 is ENHRY and CDR2 SYGVKD. Trimming pared 8 bases from V and 5 bases from J, leaving 12 bases between. The CDR3 loop reads CAIAGGQETQYF. DNA of the CDR3: TGTGCCATCGCCGGGGGGCAGGAGACCCAGTACTTC.

This clonotype came up a few times. The chain recombines TRBV29-1 with TRBJ2-3; 7 bases are shared with TRBD2. Trimming at V came to 7 bases and at J to 4 bases, leaving 14 bases not matched to a gene. The CDR3 sequence is 15 residues long. Germline V gene lookup returns CDR1 SQVTM and CDR2 ANQGSEA. The CDR3 DNA follows: TGCAGCGGCTGGGGGGGGAGGGGTAGGGCAGATACGCAGTATTTT. Protein: CSGWGGRGRADTQYF.

The CDR3 protein is CSAPRTGGISPLHF. The CDR3 bases are TGCAGTGCCCCAAGGACAGGGGGGATTTCACCCCTCCACTTT. The V call is TRBV20-1, the J call TRBJ1-6; 10 nucleotides line up with TRBD1. The germline CDR1 and CDR2 sequences are DFQATT and SNEGSKA (reference sequence). CDR3 size: 14 residues. Trimming cost V 6 bases and J 9 bases; bases outside gene matches: 8.

This clonotype was counted between two and nine times. The J gene is TRBJ2-5, the V gene TRBV29-1; D gene ambiguous. Germline V gene data show CDR1 as SQVTM and CDR2 as ANQGSEA. Between the trimmed V and J ends, which lost 3 bases and 5 bases, there was a span of 13 bases. This CDR3 spans 13 amino acids. In DNA, the CDR3 is TGCAGCGTTGACATGGACGGGTCGGAGACCCAGTACTTC. It translates to CSVDMDGSETQYF.

The V gene is TRBV5-1, the J gene TRBJ2-7; 7 bases are a match to TRBD2. Losses at the gene ends were 0 bases for V and 3 bases for J; bases not matched to a gene: 12. Looked up from germline, CDR1 is SGHRS and CDR2 is YFSETQ. The CDR3 is 17 amino acids. The CDR3: CASSLEVMERGSYEQYF. The CDR3, as DNA: TGCGCCAGCAGCTTGGAAGTGATGGAGCGGGGAAGCTACGAGCAGTACTTC.

V is TRBV6-1 and J is TRBJ2-3; 11 bases are a match to TRBD2. The germline gives CDR1 MNHNS, CDR2 SASEGT. CDR3 size: 20 residues. V gave up 6 bases and J gave up 1 base; unmatched junction bases: 18. The CDR3 region is CASSWRNGLAGGGGTDTQYF. The CDR3 nucleotides read TGTGCCAGCAGCTGGCGGAATGGGCTAGCGGGGGGCGGTGGCACAGATACGCAGTATTTT.

The chain links TRBV6-5 to TRBJ2-2; the match to TRBD1 covers 8 bases. This CDR3 spans 16 amino acids. Trimming took 6 bases from V and 1 from J; bases not matched to a gene: 7. In germline, CDR1 is MNHEY, CDR2 SVGAGI. The CDR3 here is CASRAAGTGNTGELFF. The CDR3 bases are TGTGCCAGCAGGGCGGCCGGGACAGGGAACACCGGGGAGCTGTTTTTT.

The chain joins TRBV12-3 or TRBV12-4 to TRBJ2-5; 7 positions agree with TRBD1. The CDR3 is 15 residues long. Unmatched junction bases numbered 9, after V lost 5 bases and J lost 3 bases. In DNA, the CDR3 is TGTGCCAGCAGTCCAAACTCCGGGACAGAAGAGACCCAGTACTTC. It is translated as CASSPNSGTEETQYF.

The sample holds a few counts of this clonotype. The chain joins TRBV7-2 to TRBJ2-1; TRBD2 might be the D (8 bases). Trimming pared 6 bases from V and 10 bases from J, leaving 28 bases between. Per the germline V gene, CDR1 is SGHTA and CDR2 is FQGNSA. The CDR3 length is 17 residues. The CDR3 is CASRGQILAAGAGEQFF. In DNA, the CDR3 is TGTGCCAGCAGGGGACAGATACTAGCGGCGGGGGCGGGGGAGCAGTTCTTC.

This clonotype showed up just a few times. This chain links TRBV12-3 or TRBV12-4 with TRBJ2-5; TRBD2 might be the D (6 bases). This CDR3 comprises 15 residues. V was clipped by 6 bases and J by 4 bases, with 18 bases between them. CDR3 residues: CASSSFGGWGETQYF. CDR3 bases: TGTGCCAGCAGCTCCTTTGGGGGGTGGGGAGAGACCCAGTACTTC.

This clonotype was observed a few times. V gene TRBV29-1 combines with J gene TRBJ1-4, with D maybe TRBD1 (5 bases). V was pared by 0 bases and J by 7 bases, with 12 bases between. Germline V CDR1 and CDR2: SQVTM, ANQGSEA. This CDR3 is 14 amino acids long. The CDR3 is CSVEDIGAPEKLFF. CDR3 bases: TGCAGCGTTGAAGATATAGGGGCACCTGAAAAACTGTTTTTT.

Remarks on this clonotype: The junction shows a germline mismatch at one end, possibly a read error. The CDR3 sequence: CANSLGYNEQFF. CDR3 nucleotides: TGTGCCAACAGTCTGGGCTACAATGAGCAGTTCTTC. The J gene is TRBJ2-1, the V gene TRBV6-2 or TRBV6-3; D not certain. The CDR3 has 12 residues. The V gene's germline CDR1 is MNHEY and CDR2 SVGEGT.

This clonotype was counted a single time. A read error may explain this, as a much larger clone is one base away. The chain is built from TRBV25-1 and TRBJ2-5, with no clear D. Trimming took off 1 base at V and 5 bases at J, with 14 bases between the two ends. Germline V lookup: CDR1 MGHDK, CDR2 SYGVNS. This CDR3 contains 15 residues. The CDR3 DNA sequence: TGTGCCAGCAGTGAATGTCTGGGTAGTGGGGAGACCCAGTACTTC. Translation gives CASSECLGSGETQYF. Drawing the rest from reference TRBV25-1 and TRBJ2-5, the complete variable domain is EADIYQTPRYLVIGTGKKITLECSQTMGHDKMYWYQQDPGMELHLIHYSYGVNSTEKGDLSSESTVSRIRTEHFPLTLESARPSHTSQYLCASSECLGSGETQYFGPGTRLLVL.